The 25 T cell receptor beta chains listed next were all sequenced from one sample in a study of blood T cell repertoires in COVID-19. The table came from immunoSEQ multiplex PCR; TCRdb's copy has only in-frame clones and leaves some out. The profile shows roughly 59,000 clones, roughly 81% of them singletons. Sequencing used peripheral blood. The source of these receptors is an elderly man with acute or convalescent COVID-19.

J is TRBJ2-5 and V is TRBV7-2; tentative D call: TRBD2 (5 bases). The CDR3 is made up of 13 amino acids. With 6 bases removed from V and 5 bases from J, the gap between germline ends came to 13 bases. Germline loops: CDR1 SGHTA, CDR2 FQGNSA. CDR3 region: CASRSLADETQYF. CDR3 DNA sequence: TGTGCCAGCAGAAGTCTAGCCGACGAGACCCAGTACTTC.

The V and J genes are TRBV18 and TRBJ2-7, with a weak D call TRBD2 (5 bases). V was clipped by 2 bases and J by 7 bases, with 21 bases between them. The CDR3 has 16 residues. In germline, CDR1 is KGHSH, CDR2 LQKENI. The CDR3 reads CASSPTLGPSFREQYF. CDR3 in DNA: TGTGCCAGCTCACCAACTTTGGGCCCTAGCTTCAGGGAGCAGTACTTC. Looking up the rest from reference TRBV18 and TRBJ2-7 gives the full variable domain: NAGVMQNPRHLVRRRGQEARLRCSPMKGHSHVYWYRQLPEEGLKFMVYLQKENIIDESGMPKERFSAEFPKEGPSILRIQQVVRGDSAAYFCASSPTLGPSFREQYFGPGTRLTVT.

V and J are TRBV27 and TRBJ1-4; 8 bases line up with TRBD1. The CDR3 contains 15 residues. The germline gives CDR1 MNHEY, CDR2 SMNVEV (reference sequence). Trimming at V came to 1 base and at J to 7 bases, leaving 5 bases not matched to a gene. The CDR3 is CASSLYQGAFEKLFF. CDR3 in DNA: TGTGCCAGCAGTTTATACCAGGGGGCATTTGAAAAACTGTTTTTT. The full variable domain, its missing parts supplied by reference TRBV27 and TRBJ1-4, is EAQVTQNPRYLITVTGKKLTVTCSQNMNHEYMSWYRQDPGLGLRQIYYSMNVEVTDKGDVPEGYKVSRKEKRNFPLILESPSPNQTSLYFCASSLYQGAFEKLFFGSGTQLSVL.

The chain joins TRBV4-2 to TRBJ2-2; 7 nucleotides match TRBD1. Germline CDR1 is LGHNA and CDR2 is YNFKEQ. V shed 1 base and J 5 bases; nucleotides not matched to a gene: 4. The CDR3 runs 15 residues. The CDR3 loop reads CASSQVSGGTGELFF. CDR3 sequence (DNA): TGTGCCAGCAGCCAAGTGTCAGGGGGAACCGGGGAGCTGTTTTTT.

The rearrangement uses TRBV5-1 and TRBJ2-7; 8 nucleotides match TRBD1. CDR3 length: 13 amino acids. V dropped 4 bases and J dropped 5; count of bases not matched to a gene: 5. Germline loops: CDR1 SGHRS, CDR2 YFSETQ. CDR3 in amino acids: CASSNGQGDEQYF. CDR3 DNA sequence: TGCGCCAGCAGCAATGGACAGGGTGACGAGCAGTACTTC.

V gene TRBV18 combines with J gene TRBJ2-1; TRBD2 matches at 9 bases. The trim removed 6 bases at V and 0 bases at J, leaving 12 bases unmatched. This CDR3 is 18 amino acids long. Germline CDR1 is KGHSH and CDR2 is LQKENI. CDR3 DNA sequence: TGTGCCAGCTCCTCAGGACTAGCGAGGGGAAGCTCCTACAATGAGCAGTTCTTC. Its protein product is CASSSGLARGSSYNEQFF. Based on the CDR3 plus reference TRBV18 and TRBJ2-1, the full variable domain is NAGVMQNPRHLVRRRGQEARLRCSPMKGHSHVYWYRQLPEEGLKFMVYLQKENIIDESGMPKERFSAEFPKEGPSILRIQQVVRGDSAAYFCASSSGLARGSSYNEQFFGPGTRLTVL.

V and J are TRBV6-5 and TRBJ2-3, with 10 bases aligning to TRBD2. V lost 5 bases, J lost 6 bases, and 2 bases stayed unmatched. This CDR3 comprises 13 residues. Germline CDR1 MNHEY, CDR2 SVGAGI. CDR3 sequence (DNA): TGTGCCAGCAGTCTGGGACTAGCGGATACGCAGTATTTT. Protein sequence: CASSLGLADTQYF.

This clone was counted a few times. The chain links TRBV6-6 to TRBJ2-1, with D perhaps TRBD1 (5 bases). V was clipped by 7 bases and J by 0 bases, with 10 bases between them. This CDR3 comprises 14 residues. The germline CDR1 and CDR2 sequences are MNHNY and SVGAGI (reference sequence). The CDR3 nucleotides are TGTGCCAGCACCGGACACCCCTCCTACAATGAGCAGTTCTTC. Translation gives CASTGHPSYNEQFF.

This chain uses TRBV12-3 or TRBV12-4 with TRBJ2-7; 7 nucleotides agree with TRBD2. The CDR3 length is 13 residues. The junction had 6 bases not matched to a gene; V was cut back by 4 bases and J by 6 bases. Here the CDR3 reads CASSSAGESEQYF. The CDR3 nucleotides are TGTGCCAGCAGTTCGGCGGGAGAGAGCGAGCAGTACTTC.

This chain connects TRBV30 to TRBJ1-2, with 11 bases fitting TRBD1. V lost 3 bases and J lost 8; bases outside the gene matches: 8. Germline assignment: CDR1 GTSNPN and CDR2 SVGIG (reference sequence). The CDR3 is 14 amino acids. DNA of the CDR3: TGTGCCTGGAGACCTCCGGGACAGGGGGGCGGCTACACCTTC. Translated: CAWRPPGQGGGYTF.

The V gene is TRBV5-1, the J gene TRBJ1-6, with TRBD1 as a possible D gene (6 bases). V was trimmed by 4 bases and J by 5 bases, leaving 13 bases between them. Per germline, CDR1 SGHRS and CDR2 YFSETQ. The CDR3 has 15 residues. The CDR3 region is CASSRTGTHNSPLHF. In nucleotides, the CDR3 is TGCGCCAGCAGCCGGACCGGGACACATAATTCACCCCTCCACTTT.

This clone was counted a few times. The chain has TRBV13 and TRBJ2-5, with D perhaps matching TRBD2 (5 bases). This CDR3 is 15 amino acids long. V was shortened by 0 bases and J by 5 bases, with 13 bases between the two germline ends. The V gene's germline CDR1 is PRHDT and CDR2 FYEKMQ (reference sequence). CDR3 sequence (DNA): TGTGCCAGCAGCTTAGGGGGCTTTGAGGGCGAGACCCAGTACTTC. Amino acid sequence: CASSLGGFEGETQYF.

J is TRBJ1-2 and V is TRBV5-4; 7 bases are shared with TRBD1. Germline CDR1 and CDR2: SGHNT and YYREEE (reference sequence). The CDR3 extends over 15 amino acids. V trimming: 4 bases; J trimming: 5 bases; junction bases outside the gene matches: 11. The CDR3 spells CASSRETRGIYGYTF. In DNA, the CDR3 is TGTGCCAGCAGCCGGGAGACCAGGGGGATTTATGGCTACACCTTC.

CDR3 sequence reads: CASSPTGRDEKLFF. The CDR3 nucleotides are TGTGCCAGCAGCCCAACGGGGAGGGATGAAAAACTGTTTTTT. The gene calls are TRBV11-2 and TRBJ1-4, with D hard to call. The CDR3 is 14 residues long. Germline V gives CDR1 SGHAT, CDR2 FQNNGV. V shed 5 bases and J shed 6 bases, with 13 bases lying between them.

The chain combines TRBV15 with TRBJ2-7; D gene uncertain. The CDR3 sequence is 14 residues long. V was trimmed by 2 bases and J by 7 bases, leaving 15 bases between them. CDR1 is LNHNV and CDR2 is YYDKDF in the germline V gene (reference sequence). The CDR3 spells CATSRLGSPSEQYF. For the CDR3, the DNA is TGTGCCACCAGCAGACTCGGGTCACCCTCTGAGCAGTACTTC.

This chain links TRBV19 with TRBJ2-1; TRBD1 matches 8 bases. The CDR3 spans 16 residues. V gave up 1 base and J gave up 3 bases; unmatched junction bases: 5. The germline V gene encodes CDR1 LNHDA and CDR2 SQIVND (reference sequence). The DNA for the CDR3 is TGTGCCAGTAGTATAGGGACAGGGCGAAGCTACAATGAGCAGTTCTTC. The encoded protein is CASSIGTGRSYNEQFF.

The chain joins TRBV3-1 (or the pseudogene TRBV3-2) to TRBJ2-5; no firm D call. Trimming cost V 6 bases and J 5 bases, with 10 bases left between them. The CDR3 runs to 12 residues. The germline gives CDR1 LGHDT, CDR2 YNNKEL (reference sequence). The DNA for the CDR3 is TGTGCCAGCAGTGCGCCCAGGGAGACCCAGTACTTC. It translates to CASSAPRETQYF.

This chain links TRBV7-8 with TRBJ2-1; 10 bases fit TRBD2. Trimming took 1 base from V and 9 from J; bases not matched to a gene: 15. The CDR3 is 18 amino acids. Germline values: CDR1 SGHVS, CDR2 FQNEAQ. Here the CDR3 DNA reads TGTGCCAGCAGCTTAGAGGTTCGGTCTAGCGGGAGTTTGGTTGAGCAGTTCTTC. Its translation is CASSLEVRSSGSLVEQFF.

J is TRBJ2-1 and V is TRBV10-3; TRBD1 matches at 10 bases. V trimming: 11 bases; J trimming: 10 bases; junction bases outside the gene matches: 8. In germline, CDR1 is ENHRY, CDR2 SYGVKD. The CDR3 spans 12 residues. The CDR3 DNA is TGTGCCGCCCGACAGGGGGCGGGAGAGCAGTTCTTC. Protein sequence: CAARQGAGEQFF.

The rearrangement uses TRBV7-9 and TRBJ2-2, with D uncertain. CDR1 and CDR2 from the germline V gene are SEHNR and FQNEAQ (reference sequence). Between the trimmed V and J ends, which lost 1 base and 13 bases, there was a span of 10 bases. This CDR3 has 12 residues. CDR3 nucleotides: TGTGCCAGCAGCTTAGTCTCTCAGGTGCTGTTTTTT. This gives the protein CASSLVSQVLFF.

This chain uses TRBV4-2 with TRBJ2-7; weak D call: TRBD2 (5 bases). The length of the CDR3 is 14 residues. With 1 base removed from V and 3 bases from J, the gap between germline ends came to 10 bases. Looked up from germline, CDR1 is LGHNA and CDR2 is YNFKEQ. The CDR3 coding sequence is TGTGCCAGCAGCCAAGTGGGAGACAACTACGAGCAGTACTTC. Translated, it gives CASSQVGDNYEQYF.

V and J are TRBV20-1 and TRBJ1-4; D gene unclear. Per the germline V gene, CDR1 is DFQATT and CDR2 is SNEGSKA (reference sequence). V dropped 3 bases and J dropped 7 bases, with 6 bases sitting between them. This CDR3 contains 11 residues. The CDR3, as DNA: TGCAGTGCTAGTCACAGTGAAAAACTGTTTTTT. It specifies CSASHSEKLFF.

V and J are TRBV2 and TRBJ1-1, with 8 bases that match TRBD1. CDR1 and CDR2 from the germline V gene are SNHLY and FYNNEI. The CDR3 is made up of 13 amino acids. After removal of 6 bases from V and 8 bases from J, the junction contained 8 bases not matched to a gene. The CDR3 DNA sequence: TGTGCCAGCAGGGTCGAGGACAGGGCCGAAGCTTTCTTT. Translated: CASRVEDRAEAFF.

The rearrangement links TRBV2 to TRBJ2-7, with 7 bases fitting TRBD1. Germline V CDR1 and CDR2: SNHLY, FYNNEI. Unmatched junction bases numbered 15, after V lost 6 bases and J lost 1 base. This CDR3 has 17 residues. CDR3 DNA sequence: TGTGCCAGCAGAGCCCTCCTGACAGGGTGGGGGTCCTACGAGCAGTACTTC. Protein sequence: CASRALLTGWGSYEQYF.

V and J are TRBV12-3 or TRBV12-4 and TRBJ2-7, with 12 positions matching TRBD2. After removal of 6 bases from V and 5 bases from J, the junction contained 2 bases not matched to a gene. There are 13 residues in the CDR3. The CDR3 region has the DNA TGTGCCAGCAGCCTAGCGGGAGGGAACGAGCAGTACTTC. Residues: CASSLAGGNEQYF.